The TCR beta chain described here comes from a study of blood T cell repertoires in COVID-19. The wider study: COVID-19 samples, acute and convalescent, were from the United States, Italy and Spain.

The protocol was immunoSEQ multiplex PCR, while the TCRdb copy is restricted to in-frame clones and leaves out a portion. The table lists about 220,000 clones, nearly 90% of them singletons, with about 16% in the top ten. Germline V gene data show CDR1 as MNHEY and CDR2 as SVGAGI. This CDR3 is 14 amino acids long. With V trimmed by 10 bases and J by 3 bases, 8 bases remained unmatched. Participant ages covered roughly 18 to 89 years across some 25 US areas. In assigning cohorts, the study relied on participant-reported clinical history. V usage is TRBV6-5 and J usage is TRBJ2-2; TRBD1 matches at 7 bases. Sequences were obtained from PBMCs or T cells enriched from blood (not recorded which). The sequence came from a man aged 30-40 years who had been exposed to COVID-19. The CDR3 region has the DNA TGTGCCACAGACAGGGTATATCACACCGGGGAGCTGTTTTTT. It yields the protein CATDRVYHTGELFF.